The clone carrying this TCR beta chain was picked up one time. Antigen unknown. This specimen belongs to a study of cytomegalovirus exposure and HLA in healthy donors. Study in general: In an early release, HLA-typed donors contributed approximately 82 million unique TCR sequences.

The CDR3 has 13 residues. Germline CDR1 is SGHNT and CDR2 is YYREEE (reference sequence). Trimming removed 0 bases at V and 8 bases at J, with 10 bases between. The study, taken as a whole, reports: An assumption of roughly uniform sequencing depth across donors underlay the presence/absence analyses. Serostatus for CMV was the only available immune exposure information.

Every donor was a healthy person donating bone marrow. PCR involved 60 Vbeta and 13 Jbeta primers. Repertoires were generated with immunoSEQ multiplex PCR, while TCRdb's copy carries only in-frame clones and drops some. This table has 190,000 or so clones, roughly 80% appearing once. The sample comprised PBMCs. This sequence originates from a male donor in good health and CMV-seropositive. V gene TRBV5-4 combines with J gene TRBJ2-3, with D possibly matching TRBD2 (6 bases). This chain's CDR3 is CASSLAGGGTQYF. CDR3 in DNA: TGTGCCAGCAGCTTGGCCGGGGGAGGTACGCAGTATTTT.